One and the same sample provided the 32 T cell receptor beta chains below, sequenced in a study of control samples from healthy donors and cancer patients. Here immunoSEQ multiplex PCR was the method, and the copy in TCRdb shows in-frame clones only, minus some. In the table there are roughly 55,000 clones, more than 90% of which are singletons. The sequencing input was PBMCs. Every receptor here comes from a man between 40 and 49 years old with colorectal cancer.

V and J are TRBV11-2 and TRBJ2-7, with a weak D call TRBD1 (6 bases). CDR3 length: 14 amino acids. The ends were cut back, 10 bases at V and 7 bases at J, with 23 bases in the middle. Germline V gives CDR1 SGHAT, CDR2 FQNNGV. CDR3 in DNA: TGTGCCATCGTGACAGGCCCAACTCTACGGGAGCAGTACTTC. Translation: CAIVTGPTLREQYF.

This clone was observed a single time. J is TRBJ1-5 and V is TRBV6-5; unclear D gene. The germline V and J ends were trimmed by 8 bases and 1 base, with 15 bases remaining between them. The length of the CDR3 is 15 residues. Germline-derived CDR1 and CDR2 are MNHEY and SVGAGI. Written as DNA, the CDR3 is TGTGCCAGCTGCTTGAAGGGCGGCAGCAATCAGCCCCAGCATTTT. The encoded protein is CASCLKGGSNQPQHF.

J is TRBJ2-5 and V is TRBV5-4; D could derive from TRBD1 or TRBD2 (5 bases each). Trimming took off 3 bases at V and 1 base at J, with 13 bases between the two ends. Looked up from germline, CDR1 is SGHNT and CDR2 is YYREEE (reference sequence). There are 15 residues in the CDR3. Here the CDR3 reads CASSSIGTGQETQYF. The CDR3 region has the DNA TGTGCCAGCAGCTCAATAGGGACCGGCCAAGAGACCCAGTACTTC.

The V gene is TRBV15, the J gene TRBJ2-5; D is possibly TRBD1 or TRBD2 (6 bases each). This CDR3 region has 15 residues. CDR1 is LNHNV, CDR2 YYDKDF, per germline (reference sequence). V was shortened by 0 bases and J by 1 base, with 9 bases between the two germline ends. As DNA, the CDR3 is TGTGCCACCAGCAGAGATCGGGGGCTCCAAGAGACCCAGTACTTC. This codes for CATSRDRGLQETQYF.

This sequence joins TRBV30 and TRBJ2-2, with D uncertain. CDR1 GTSNPN and CDR2 SVGIG come from the germline V gene (reference sequence). Trimming took 4 bases from V and 4 from J, leaving 16 bases between them. This CDR3 is built from 15 residues. This CDR3 reads CAWTHWGLITGELFF. DNA of the CDR3: TGTGCCTGGACTCATTGGGGATTGATCACCGGGGAGCTGTTTTTT.

The CDR3 sequence: CASSQRLGNYGYTF. The CDR3 DNA reads as TGTGCCAGCAGCCAGCGATTGGGGAACTATGGCTACACCTTC. This chain connects TRBV5-4 to TRBJ1-2; unclear D gene. The CDR3 is made up of 14 amino acids. Germline V CDR1 and CDR2: SGHNT, YYREEE (reference sequence). Trimming left V 4 bases short and J 2 bases short, with 12 bases between.

The chain carries TRBV11-2 and TRBJ1-1; possibly TRBD1 for D (6 bases). The CDR3 is 14 amino acids. Trimming left V 3 bases short and J 0 bases short, with 8 bases between. CDR1 and CDR2 from the germline V gene are SGHAT and FQNNGV. The CDR3 DNA reads as TGTGCCAGCAGCTTCGGGACAATGAACACTGAAGCTTTCTTT. The encoded protein is CASSFGTMNTEAFF.

The chain has TRBV7-8 and TRBJ2-7; D gene unclear. Germline CDR1 and CDR2: SGHVS and FQNEAQ. The ends were cut back, 1 base at V and 3 bases at J, with 7 bases in the middle. This CDR3 is built from 13 residues. The CDR3 region has the DNA TGTGCCAGCAGCTTAGTCCAGTACTACGAGCAGTACTTC. It encodes CASSLVQYYEQYF.

The V gene is TRBV5-1, the J gene TRBJ1-2; TRBD1 is a possible D gene (5 bases). This CDR3 is built from 15 residues. Germline V CDR1 and CDR2: SGHRS, YFSETQ. Trimming took 4 bases from V and 6 from J, leaving 19 bases between them. DNA of the CDR3: TGCGCCAGCAGCCCGTGGGGGTTGGTGGAGGATGGCTACACCTTC. It is translated as CASSPWGLVEDGYTF.

CDR3 amino acids: CASSLREGRGGGYTF. CDR3 DNA: TGTGCCAGCAGCCTCCGAGAAGGCAGGGGAGGGGGCTACACCTTC. The rearrangement links TRBV7-2 to TRBJ1-2; tentative D call: TRBD1 (6 bases). Germline V CDR1 and CDR2: SGHTA, FQGNSA. The CDR3 has 15 amino acids. V was trimmed by 5 bases and J by 8 bases, leaving 21 bases between them.

CDR3 in amino acids: CASSFRRGEYYGYTF. CDR3 nucleotides: TGTGCCAGCAGCTTCCGAAGGGGGGAATACTATGGCTACACCTTC. This chain joins TRBV7-2 and TRBJ1-2; D might be TRBD1 (6 bases). V lost 3 bases and J 3 bases, leaving 14 bases between the germline ends. The CDR3 length is 15 residues. Germline CDR1 reads SGHTA; CDR2 reads FQGNSA.

The rearrangement links TRBV6-5 to TRBJ2-2; D gene uncertain. Per the germline V gene, CDR1 is MNHEY and CDR2 is SVGAGI. The CDR3 runs 15 residues. V was trimmed by 0 bases and J by 1 base, leaving 6 bases between them. CDR3 bases: TGTGCCAGCAGTTACTCGAGGCAGAACACCGGGGAGCTGTTTTTT. The encoded protein is CASSYSRQNTGELFF.

The gene calls are TRBV24-1 and TRBJ1-4; D possibly corresponds to TRBD1 (6 bases). This CDR3 comprises 22 residues. Germline loops: CDR1 KGHDR, CDR2 SFDVKD. The V and J ends lost 4 bases and 2 bases respectively, with 31 bases between them. CDR3 in amino acids: CATSDLQGQESRILRTNEKLFF. The DNA for the CDR3 is TGTGCCACCAGTGACCTCCAGGGGCAGGAAAGCCGAATCTTACGCACTAATGAAAAACTGTTTTTT.

In this sample, this clone turned up once. The chain links TRBV2 to TRBJ2-1, with D tentatively TRBD1 or TRBD2 (6 bases each). Germline V gene lookup returns CDR1 SNHLY and CDR2 FYNNEI. The germline V and J ends were trimmed by 1 base and 7 bases, with 17 bases remaining between them. CDR3 length: 16 residues. Written as DNA, the CDR3 is TGTGCCAGCAGTGAAGTTGGGACCCAAGGGGGGAATGAGCAGTTCTTC. Translation: CASSEVGTQGGNEQFF.

This chain connects TRBV5-1 to TRBJ2-2; 9 bases map to TRBD1. Germline V gene data show CDR1 as SGHRS and CDR2 as YFSETQ. The V gene end was trimmed by 4 bases and the J gene end by 7 bases; junction bases not matched to a gene: 8. This CDR3 has 15 amino acids. The CDR3 protein is CASSMGTGKSGELFF. As DNA, the CDR3 is TGCGCCAGCAGCATGGGGACAGGGAAAAGCGGGGAGCTGTTTTTT. Using reference TRBV5-1 and TRBJ2-2 for the parts outside the CDR3, the full variable domain is KAGVTQTPRYLIKTRGQQVTLSCSPISGHRSVSWYQQTPGQGLQFLFEYFSETQRNKGNFPGRFSGRQFSNSRSEMNVSTLELGDSALYLCASSMGTGKSGELFFGEGSRLTVL.

V and J are TRBV29-1 and TRBJ1-1; no clear D. Germline loops: CDR1 SQVTM, CDR2 ANQGSEA. The CDR3 sequence is 13 residues long. Trimming stripped 8 bases from V and 0 bases from J, with 13 bases between. In DNA, the CDR3 is TGCAGCCTCGGATCACCTGTGAACACTGAAGCTTTCTTT. Translating it yields CSLGSPVNTEAFF. The full variable domain, its missing parts supplied by reference TRBV29-1 and TRBJ1-1, is SAVISQKPSRDICQRGTSLTIQCQVDSQVTMMFWYRQQPGQSLTLIATANQGSEATYESGFVIDKFPISRPNLTFSTLTVSNMSPEDSSIYLCSLGSPVNTEAFFGQGTRLTVV.

This clone appeared once. The V gene is TRBV6-5, the J gene TRBJ1-2; 8 bases agree with TRBD1. The germline V gene encodes CDR1 MNHEY and CDR2 SVGAGI. This CDR3 is built from 15 residues. J gave up 3 bases and V 4 bases, and 7 bases lay outside the gene matches. The CDR3 coding sequence is TGTGCCAGCAGTTCCAGGGGGCAGGGTCACTATGGCTACACCTTC. Translation: CASSSRGQGHYGYTF.

The chain links TRBV5-6 to TRBJ2-5; D possibly corresponds to TRBD2 (5 bases). This CDR3 comprises 15 residues. Between the trimmed V and J ends, which lost 4 bases and 4 bases, there was a span of 17 bases. Germline assignment: CDR1 SGHDT and CDR2 YYEEEE. The CDR3 bases are TGTGCCAGCAGCACCCGGGGTTTTACTGGAGAGACCCAGTACTTC. This sequence encodes CASSTRGFTGETQYF.

This clone showed up just once. The chain employs TRBV11-2 and TRBJ1-5; D gene ambiguous. Looked up from germline, CDR1 is SGHAT and CDR2 is FQNNGV. This CDR3 comprises 14 residues. The V end was cut by 9 bases, the J end by 2 bases, with 14 bases between. The CDR3 sequence: CASSDFDGNQPQHF. CDR3 bases: TGTGCCAGTTCGGACTTTGACGGCAATCAGCCCCAGCATTTT.

The chain uses TRBV3-1 (or the pseudogene TRBV3-2) and TRBJ1-1; 9 bases map to TRBD1. V lost 4 bases, J lost 1 base, and 7 bases stayed unmatched. This CDR3 region has 16 residues. CDR1 is LGHDT and CDR2 is YNNKEL in the germline V gene (reference sequence). The CDR3 protein is CASSLGQGVTNTEAFF. CDR3 DNA sequence: TGTGCCAGCAGCCTGGGACAGGGTGTAACGAACACTGAAGCTTTCTTT.

This clone is a singleton in its sample. The chain employs TRBV2 and TRBJ1-6; D possibly corresponds to TRBD1 (5 bases). V was trimmed by 4 bases and J by 6 bases, leaving 10 bases between them. This CDR3 has 14 amino acids. Germline lookup yields CDR1 SNHLY and CDR2 FYNNEI. The CDR3 DNA is TGTGCCAGCAGTGGGGACTACATTAATTCACCCCTCCACTTT. It codes for CASSGDYINSPLHF.

This chain joins TRBV5-8 and TRBJ1-3, with 9 bases aligning to TRBD1. V lost 4 bases, J lost 3 bases, and 8 bases stayed unmatched. The CDR3 is made up of 16 amino acids. In germline, CDR1 is SGHTS, CDR2 YDEGEE. The CDR3 spells CASSPGTGTDGNTIYF. The CDR3 bases are TGTGCCAGCAGCCCCGGGACAGGGACGGATGGAAACACCATATATTTT.

This chain links TRBV7-2 with TRBJ2-1; tentative D call: TRBD1 (6 bases). This CDR3 contains 14 residues. Germline V gives CDR1 SGHTA, CDR2 FQGNSA. V shed 5 bases and J shed 9 bases, with 17 bases lying between them. The CDR3 nucleotides are TGTGCCAGCAGCACCACGGGGACACGAAGTGAGCAGTTCTTC. Protein: CASSTTGTRSEQFF.

V gene TRBV6-5 combines with J gene TRBJ2-1; D is ambiguous. The V and J ends lost 5 bases and 8 bases respectively, with 7 bases between them. This CDR3 contains 11 residues. The germline V gene has CDR1 MNHEY and CDR2 SVGAGI. CDR3 DNA sequence: TGTGCCAGCAGTAAAAACGATGAGCAGTTCTTC. Translation gives CASSKNDEQFF.

The genes are TRBV18 and TRBJ2-7; the match to TRBD1 covers 11 bases. In germline, CDR1 is KGHSH, CDR2 LQKENI. The J segment lost 3 bases and the V segment lost 0 bases, leaving 1 base of the junction unmatched. The CDR3 length is 15 residues. CDR3 nucleotide sequence: TGTGCCAGCTCACCACCTGGGACAGGGGGCTACGAGCAGTACTTC. Translation gives CASSPPGTGGYEQYF.

The V call is TRBV6-5, the J call TRBJ2-7; possible D gene TRBD2, 5 bases. Germline V gene data show CDR1 as MNHEY and CDR2 as SVGAGI. V gave up 7 bases and J gave up 6 bases, with 16 bases separating them. The length of the CDR3 is 13 residues. The CDR3 sequence is CASNKGLAGEQYF. The CDR3 coding sequence is TGTGCCAGCAATAAGGGTTTGGCGGGCGAGCAGTACTTC.

The chain joins TRBV2 to TRBJ2-2; TRBD1 agrees at 8 bases. Trimming took 5 bases from V and 3 from J; bases not matched to a gene: 5. The CDR3 has 15 residues. The germline CDR1 and CDR2 sequences are SNHLY and FYNNEI. The CDR3: CASSTPGQDTGELFF. CDR3 DNA: TGTGCCAGCAGTACGCCGGGACAGGACACCGGGGAGCTGTTTTTT.

V usage is TRBV11-3 and J usage is TRBJ2-3, with 12 bases aligning to TRBD2. Germline V gives CDR1 SGHNT, CDR2 YENEEA. The CDR3 spans 16 residues. After removal of 5 bases from V and 3 bases from J, the junction contained 6 bases not matched to a gene. DNA for the CDR3: TGTGCCAGCAGCCGACTAGCGGGGGCCATTACAGATACGCAGTATTTT. It encodes CASSRLAGAITDTQYF. Using reference TRBV11-3 and TRBJ2-3 for the parts outside the CDR3, the full variable domain is EAGVVQSPRYKIIEKKQPVAFWCNPISGHNTLYWYLQNLGQGPELLIRYENEEAVDDSQLPKDRFSAERLKGVDSTLKIQPAELGDSAVYLCASSRLAGAITDTQYFGPGTRLTVL.

The chain has TRBV7-9 and TRBJ1-1; D remains ambiguous. This CDR3 contains 13 residues. V shed 1 base and J shed 4 bases, with 7 bases lying between them. The germline gives CDR1 SEHNR, CDR2 FQNEAQ (reference sequence). The CDR3 nucleotides read TGTGCCAGCAGCTTAGACAGCTCCACTGAAGCTTTCTTT. Residues: CASSLDSSTEAFF.

The chain recombines TRBV5-5 with TRBJ1-2; D is uncertain. The CDR3 sequence is 18 residues long. Germline V CDR1 and CDR2: SGHKS, YYEKEE (reference sequence). V shed 0 bases and J shed 0 bases, with 18 bases lying between them. CDR3 sequence: CASSLAPTPSSANYGYTF. CDR3 DNA sequence: TGTGCCAGCAGCTTGGCCCCGACACCCAGCTCTGCTAACTATGGCTACACCTTC.

The chain carries TRBV7-2 and TRBJ1-6; D is perhaps TRBD1 (5 bases). This CDR3 is built from 15 residues. V lost 5 bases to trimming and J lost 8 bases, with 16 bases between them. In germline, CDR1 is SGHTA, CDR2 FQGNSA. The CDR3 reads CASSQAQGSHSPLHF. The DNA for the CDR3 is TGTGCCAGCAGCCAAGCGCAGGGAAGCCATTCACCCCTCCACTTT.

J is TRBJ2-3 and V is TRBV11-3; 10 positions agree with TRBD2. The ends lost 2 bases at V and 1 base at J; junction bases unmatched: 9. Germline-derived CDR1 and CDR2 are SGHNT and YENEEA. The CDR3 runs 18 residues. CDR3 sequence reads: CASSLRTKAGGRTDTQYF. For the CDR3, the DNA is TGTGCCAGCAGCTTAAGAACCAAAGCGGGGGGGCGCACAGATACGCAGTATTTT.